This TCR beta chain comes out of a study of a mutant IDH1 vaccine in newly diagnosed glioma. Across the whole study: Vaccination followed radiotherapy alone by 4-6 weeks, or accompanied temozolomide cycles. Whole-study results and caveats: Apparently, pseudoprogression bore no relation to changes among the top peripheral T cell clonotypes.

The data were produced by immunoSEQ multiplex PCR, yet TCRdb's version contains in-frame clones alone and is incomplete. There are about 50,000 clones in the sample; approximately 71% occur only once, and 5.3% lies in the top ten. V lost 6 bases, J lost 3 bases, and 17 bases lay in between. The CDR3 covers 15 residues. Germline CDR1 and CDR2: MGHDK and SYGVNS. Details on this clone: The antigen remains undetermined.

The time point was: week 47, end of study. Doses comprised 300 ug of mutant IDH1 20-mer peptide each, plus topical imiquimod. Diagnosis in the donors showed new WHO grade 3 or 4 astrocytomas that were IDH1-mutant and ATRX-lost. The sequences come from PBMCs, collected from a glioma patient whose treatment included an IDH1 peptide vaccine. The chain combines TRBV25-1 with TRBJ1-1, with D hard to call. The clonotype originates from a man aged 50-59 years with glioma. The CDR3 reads CASSPGLKKHTEAFF. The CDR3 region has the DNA TGTGCCAGCAGCCCCGGGTTGAAGAAGCACACTGAAGCTTTCTTT.